This T cell receptor (beta chain) was recorded in a study of shared clonotypes between healthy human individuals. Clones were sequenced by immunoSEQ multiplex PCR, and TCRdb holds only the in-frame ones, with some missing. The sample records over a million clones, about 98.5% being singletons. The CDR3 consists of 14 residues. From germline, CDR1 is SGHRS and CDR2 YFSETQ. V gave up 2 bases and J gave up 5 bases; unmatched junction bases: 4. The authors divided CD4+ cells into CD45RA+ naive and CD45RA-negative memory subsets. Specimen: naive CD4+ T cells sorted from blood. Noted subset: CD45RA+ positively selected. The sequence came from a man aged 25 to 40 in good health. The rearrangement links TRBV5-1 to TRBJ2-1; 7 bases are a match to TRBD2. The CDR3 protein is CASSFRDYNNEQFF. CDR3 DNA sequence: TGCGCCAGCAGCTTCCGGGACTATAACAATGAGCAGTTCTTC.